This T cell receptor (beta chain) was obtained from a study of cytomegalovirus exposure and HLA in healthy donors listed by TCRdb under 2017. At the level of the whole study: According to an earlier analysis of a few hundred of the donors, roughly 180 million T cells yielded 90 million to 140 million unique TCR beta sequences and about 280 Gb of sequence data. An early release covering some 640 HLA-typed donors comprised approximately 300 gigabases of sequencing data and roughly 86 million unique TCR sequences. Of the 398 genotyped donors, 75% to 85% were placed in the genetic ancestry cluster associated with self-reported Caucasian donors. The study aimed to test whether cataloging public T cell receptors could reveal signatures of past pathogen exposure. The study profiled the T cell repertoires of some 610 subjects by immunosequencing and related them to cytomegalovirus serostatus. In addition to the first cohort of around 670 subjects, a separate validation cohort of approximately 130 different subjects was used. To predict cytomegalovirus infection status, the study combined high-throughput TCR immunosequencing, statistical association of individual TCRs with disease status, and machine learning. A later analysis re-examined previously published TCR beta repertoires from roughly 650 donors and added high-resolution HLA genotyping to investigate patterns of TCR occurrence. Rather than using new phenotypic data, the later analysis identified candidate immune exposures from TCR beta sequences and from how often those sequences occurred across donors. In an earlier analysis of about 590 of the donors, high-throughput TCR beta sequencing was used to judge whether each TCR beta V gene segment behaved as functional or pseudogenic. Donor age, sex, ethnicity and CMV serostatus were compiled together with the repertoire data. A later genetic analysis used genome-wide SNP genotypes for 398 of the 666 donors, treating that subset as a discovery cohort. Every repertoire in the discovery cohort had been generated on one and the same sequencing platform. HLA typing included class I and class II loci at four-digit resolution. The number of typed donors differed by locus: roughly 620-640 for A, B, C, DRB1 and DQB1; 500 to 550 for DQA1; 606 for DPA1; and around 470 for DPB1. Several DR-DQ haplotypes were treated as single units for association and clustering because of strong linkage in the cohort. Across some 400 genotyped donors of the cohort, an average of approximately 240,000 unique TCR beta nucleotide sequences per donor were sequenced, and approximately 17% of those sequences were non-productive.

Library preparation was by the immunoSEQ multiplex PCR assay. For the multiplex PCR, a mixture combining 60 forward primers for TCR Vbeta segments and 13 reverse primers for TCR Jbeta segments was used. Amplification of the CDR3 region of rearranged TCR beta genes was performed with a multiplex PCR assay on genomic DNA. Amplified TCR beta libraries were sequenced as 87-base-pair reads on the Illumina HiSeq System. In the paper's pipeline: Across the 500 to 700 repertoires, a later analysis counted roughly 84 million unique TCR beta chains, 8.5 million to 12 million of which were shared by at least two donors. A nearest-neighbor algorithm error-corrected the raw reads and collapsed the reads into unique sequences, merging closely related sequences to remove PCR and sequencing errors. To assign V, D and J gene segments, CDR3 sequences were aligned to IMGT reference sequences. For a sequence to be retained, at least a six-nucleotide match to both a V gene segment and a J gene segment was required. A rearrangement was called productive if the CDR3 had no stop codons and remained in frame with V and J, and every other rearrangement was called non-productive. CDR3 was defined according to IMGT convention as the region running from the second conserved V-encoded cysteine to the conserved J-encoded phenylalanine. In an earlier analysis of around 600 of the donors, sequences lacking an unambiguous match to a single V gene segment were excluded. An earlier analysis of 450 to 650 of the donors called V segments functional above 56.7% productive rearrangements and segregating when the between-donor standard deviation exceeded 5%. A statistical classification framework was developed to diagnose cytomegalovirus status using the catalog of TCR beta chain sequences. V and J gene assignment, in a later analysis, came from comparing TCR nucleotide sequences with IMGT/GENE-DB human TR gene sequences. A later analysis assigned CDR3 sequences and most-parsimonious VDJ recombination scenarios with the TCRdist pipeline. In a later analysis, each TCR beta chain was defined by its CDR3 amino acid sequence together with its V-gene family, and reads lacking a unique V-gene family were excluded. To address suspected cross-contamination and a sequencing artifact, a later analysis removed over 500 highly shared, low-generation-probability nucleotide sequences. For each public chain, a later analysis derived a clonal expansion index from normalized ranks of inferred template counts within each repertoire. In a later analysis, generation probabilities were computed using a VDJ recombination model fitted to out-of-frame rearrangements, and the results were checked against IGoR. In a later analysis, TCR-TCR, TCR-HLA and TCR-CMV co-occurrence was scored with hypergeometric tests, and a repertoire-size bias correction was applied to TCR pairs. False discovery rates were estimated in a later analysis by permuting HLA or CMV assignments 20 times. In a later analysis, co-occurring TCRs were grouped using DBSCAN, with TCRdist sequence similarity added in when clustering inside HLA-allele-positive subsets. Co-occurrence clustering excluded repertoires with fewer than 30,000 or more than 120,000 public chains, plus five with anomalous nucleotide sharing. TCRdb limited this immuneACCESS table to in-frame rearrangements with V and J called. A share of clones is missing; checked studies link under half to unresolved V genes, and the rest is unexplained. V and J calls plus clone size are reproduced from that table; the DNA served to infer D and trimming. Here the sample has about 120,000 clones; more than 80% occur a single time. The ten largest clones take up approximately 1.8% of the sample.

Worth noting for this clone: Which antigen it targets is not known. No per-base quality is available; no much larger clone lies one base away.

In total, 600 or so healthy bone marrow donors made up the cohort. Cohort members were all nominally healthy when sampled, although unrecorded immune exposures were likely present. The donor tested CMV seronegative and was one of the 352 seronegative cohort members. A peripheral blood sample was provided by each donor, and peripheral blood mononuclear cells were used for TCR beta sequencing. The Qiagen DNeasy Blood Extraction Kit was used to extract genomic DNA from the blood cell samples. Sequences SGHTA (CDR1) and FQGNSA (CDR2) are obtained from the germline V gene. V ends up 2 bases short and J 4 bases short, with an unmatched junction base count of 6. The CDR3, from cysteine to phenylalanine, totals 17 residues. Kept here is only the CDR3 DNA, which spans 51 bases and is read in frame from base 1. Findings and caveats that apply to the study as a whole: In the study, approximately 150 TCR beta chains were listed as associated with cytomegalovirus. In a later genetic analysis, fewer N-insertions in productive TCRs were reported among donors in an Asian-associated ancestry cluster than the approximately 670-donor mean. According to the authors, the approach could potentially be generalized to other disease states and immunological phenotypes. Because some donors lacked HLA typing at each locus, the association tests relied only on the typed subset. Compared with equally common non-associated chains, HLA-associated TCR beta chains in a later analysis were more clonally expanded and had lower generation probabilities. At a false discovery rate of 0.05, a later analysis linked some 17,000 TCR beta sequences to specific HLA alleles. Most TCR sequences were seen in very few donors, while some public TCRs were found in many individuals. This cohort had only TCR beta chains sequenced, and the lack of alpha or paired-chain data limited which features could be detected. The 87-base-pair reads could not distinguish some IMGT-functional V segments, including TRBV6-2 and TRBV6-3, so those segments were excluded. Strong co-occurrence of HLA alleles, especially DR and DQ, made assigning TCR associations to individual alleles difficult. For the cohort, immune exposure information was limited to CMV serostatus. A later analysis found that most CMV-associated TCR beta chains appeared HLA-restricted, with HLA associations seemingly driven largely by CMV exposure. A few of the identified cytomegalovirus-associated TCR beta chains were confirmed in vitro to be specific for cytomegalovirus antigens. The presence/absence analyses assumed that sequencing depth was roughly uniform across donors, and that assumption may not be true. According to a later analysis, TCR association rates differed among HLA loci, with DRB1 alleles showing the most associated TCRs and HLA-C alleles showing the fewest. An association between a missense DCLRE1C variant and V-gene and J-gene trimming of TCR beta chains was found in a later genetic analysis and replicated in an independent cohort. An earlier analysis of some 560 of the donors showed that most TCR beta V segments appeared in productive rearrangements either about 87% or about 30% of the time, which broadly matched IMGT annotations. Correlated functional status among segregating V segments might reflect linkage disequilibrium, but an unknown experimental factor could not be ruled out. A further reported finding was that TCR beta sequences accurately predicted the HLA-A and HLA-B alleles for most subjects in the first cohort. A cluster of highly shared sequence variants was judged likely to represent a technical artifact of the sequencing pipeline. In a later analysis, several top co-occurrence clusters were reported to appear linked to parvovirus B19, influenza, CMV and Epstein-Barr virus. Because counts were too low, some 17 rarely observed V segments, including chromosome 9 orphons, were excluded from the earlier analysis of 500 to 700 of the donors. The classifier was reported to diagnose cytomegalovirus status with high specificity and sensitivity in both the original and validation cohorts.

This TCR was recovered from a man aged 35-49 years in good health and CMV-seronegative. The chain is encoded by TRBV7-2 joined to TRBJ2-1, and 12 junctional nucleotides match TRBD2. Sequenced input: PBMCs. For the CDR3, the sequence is CASSLYGLAGRYNEQFF. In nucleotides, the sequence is TGTGCCAGCAGCTTATACGGACTAGCGGGGAGGTACAATGAGCAGTTCTTC.